This T cell receptor beta chain was recorded in a study of radiotherapy plus CTLA-4 blockade in lung cancer. Turning to the study itself: For 15% to 20% of patients, objective responses occurred, and 30% to 35% had disease control. Study-level points and caveats: In blood, TCR clones derived from the tumor expanded after radiotherapy plus ipilimumab.

Worth noting for this clone: As yet, its antigen is unknown.

Each patient with chemo-refractory metastatic non-small-cell lung cancer was treated with focal radiation plus CTLA-4 blockade using ipilimumab. The protocol was immunoSEQ multiplex PCR, while the TCRdb copy is restricted to in-frame clones and leaves out a portion. Among roughly 51,000 clones listed, roughly 90% were seen once. The receptor's source is a human donor with non-small cell lung cancer that progressed on radiotherapy plus ipilimumab. Some clones in this sample may be carry-over from other donors' samples. This specimen was peripheral blood, taken from a patient treated with radiotherapy plus ipilimumab.

The CDR3 here is CASSLPTTSADTQYF. CDR3 nucleotides: TGTGCCAGCAGCCTACCTACTACTTCAGCAGATACGCAGTATTTT. The chain carries TRBV2 and TRBJ2-3; D call uncertain. This CDR3 is built from 15 residues. V was trimmed by 6 bases and J by 4 bases, leaving 17 bases between them. CDR1 and CDR2 (germline): SNHLY, FYNNEI.